The 22 T cell receptor beta chains reported below all come from one sample, sequenced in a study of cytomegalovirus exposure and HLA in healthy donors listed by TCRdb under 2017. Receptors were amplified or captured by the immunoSEQ multiplex PCR assay. For the multiplex PCR, a mixture combining 60 forward primers for TCR Vbeta segments and 13 reverse primers for TCR Jbeta segments was used. As stored in TCRdb, this immuneACCESS dataset retains in-frame rearrangements with V and J assigned. A fraction of the clones does not appear; measured against another copy, unresolved V genes explain less than half of the discrepancy, and the remainder lacks a known reason. Across this sample there are around 220,000 clones, with more than 65% seen only once. The biggest ten clones account for less than 2% of the sample. The material sequenced was PBMCs. These receptor sequences come from a woman aged 25 to 39 in good health and CMV-seronegative.

This chain connects TRBV5-4 to TRBJ2-1; TRBD2 is a possible D gene (6 bases). The CDR3 has 15 residues. Trimming took off 4 bases at V and 1 base at J, with 12 bases between the two ends. Germline values: CDR1 SGHNT, CDR2 YYREEE (reference sequence). The CDR3 loop reads CASSPGGVSYNEQFF. Written as DNA, the CDR3 is TGTGCCAGCAGCCCCGGAGGGGTTTCCTACAATGAGCAGTTCTTC. The entire variable domain, with the rest obtained from reference TRBV5-4 and TRBJ2-1, is as follows: ETGVTQSPTHLIKTRGQQVTLRCSSQSGHNTVSWYQQALGQGPQFIFQYYREEENGRGNFPPRFSGLQFPNYSSELNVNALELDDSALYLCASSPGGVSYNEQFFGPGTRLTVL.

The V call is TRBV6-6, the J call TRBJ1-4; no definite D call. The V gene's germline CDR1 is MNHNY and CDR2 SVGAGI (reference sequence). The V end was cut by 2 bases, the J end by 7 bases, with 14 bases between. CDR3 length: 15 amino acids. The CDR3 here is CASSYTPTRGEKLFF. The CDR3 DNA sequence: TGTGCCAGCAGTTACACCCCTACTCGAGGTGAAAAACTGTTTTTT.

Only one count was recorded for this clone. The chain links TRBV11-1 to TRBJ2-5, with 9 bases identical to TRBD1. CDR1 is SGHAT and CDR2 is FQDESV in the germline V gene (reference sequence). V shed 4 bases and J 1 base; nucleotides not matched to a gene: 7. The CDR3 spans 16 residues. The CDR3 reads CASSSQQGATQETQYF. DNA of the CDR3: TGTGCCAGCAGCTCCCAACAGGGGGCTACCCAAGAGACCCAGTACTTC. Filled out from reference TRBV11-1 and TRBJ2-5, the complete variable domain reads EAEVAQSPRYKITEKSQAVAFWCDPISGHATLYWYRQILGQGPELLVQFQDESVVDDSQLPKDRFSAERLKGVDSTLKIQPAELGDSAMYLCASSSQQGATQETQYFGPGTRLLVL.

This chain uses TRBV6-1 with TRBJ2-2; the match to TRBD2 covers 9 bases. J was trimmed by 1 base and V by 2 bases; bases with no gene match: 2. The CDR3 loop spans 16 amino acids. From germline, CDR1 is MNHNS and CDR2 SASEGT. In DNA, the CDR3 is TGTGCCAGCAGTGAACAACTAGCGGGGAACACCGGGGAGCTGTTTTTT. It specifies CASSEQLAGNTGELFF.

Details on this clone: Distinct nucleotide sequences in the sample also encode this CDR3. The chain uses TRBV9 and TRBJ1-1, with D perhaps matching TRBD1 (5 bases). Trimming pared 1 base from V and 3 bases from J, leaving 10 bases between. The length of the CDR3 is 14 residues. Germline assignment: CDR1 SGDLS and CDR2 YYNGEE. The CDR3 here is CASSVTGGDTEAFF. The CDR3 bases are TGTGCCAGCAGCGTAACGGGGGGGGACACTGAAGCTTTCTTT.

In this sample, this clone turned up a few times. The gene calls are TRBV9 and TRBJ2-1; 13 bases are shared with TRBD2. Germline-derived CDR1 and CDR2 are SGDLS and YYNGEE. The CDR3 covers 16 residues. Losses at the gene ends were 3 bases for V and 7 bases for J; bases not matched to a gene: 7. CDR3 sequence (DNA): TGTGCCAGCAGCGCCGGACTAGCGGGAGTTTCAAATGAGCAGTTCTTC. It is translated as CASSAGLAGVSNEQFF.

This clone turned up a few times. J is TRBJ1-2 and V is TRBV9; no firm D call. V lost 0 bases and J lost 10, with 13 bases in between. CDR1 and CDR2 from the germline V gene are SGDLS and YYNGEE. The CDR3 consists of 13 residues. The CDR3 protein is CASSVGRSTFYTF. The CDR3 DNA is TGTGCCAGCAGCGTAGGTAGATCGACTTTCTACACCTTC. Complete variable domain (other parts from reference TRBV9 and TRBJ1-2): DSGVTQTPKHLITATGQRVTLRCSPRSGDLSVYWYQQSLDQGLQFLIQYYNGEERAKGNILERFSAQQFPDLHSELNLSSLELGDSALYFCASSVGRSTFYTFGSGTRLTVV.

The genes are TRBV6-5 and TRBJ2-7, with a possible D match to TRBD1 (5 bases). Germline V lookup: CDR1 MNHEY, CDR2 SVGAGI. The CDR3 runs 15 residues. The V end lost 6 bases, the J end lost 5 bases, and 20 bases lay between the germline ends. In DNA form, the CDR3 reads TGTGCCAGCAGCCCCGAGCAGGGTGGTCTGAACGAGCAGTACTTC. As protein: CASSPEQGGLNEQYF.

This clone was counted only a few times. This chain uses TRBV2 with TRBJ2-5; 7 nucleotides agree with TRBD1. Germline V gene data show CDR1 as SNHLY and CDR2 as FYNNEI. V lost 8 bases to trimming and J lost 1 base; unmatched junction nucleotides: 4. The CDR3 runs to 13 residues. For the CDR3, the DNA is TGTGCCAGCGGGGGACAGATCCAAGAGACCCAGTACTTC. Its translation: CASGGQIQETQYF.

The chain has TRBV18 and TRBJ2-2; tentative D call: TRBD2 (7 bases). V was pared by 4 bases and J by 4 bases, with 16 bases between. CDR1 is KGHSH and CDR2 is LQKENI in the germline V gene. The CDR3 contains 16 residues. CDR3 nucleotide sequence: TGTGCCAGCTCACAGCAGGCGGGGGCGGCCACCGGGGAGCTGTTTTTT. This codes for CASSQQAGAATGELFF.

This sequence joins TRBV11-3 and TRBJ2-1; 13 bases match TRBD2. Germline CDR1 reads SGHNT; CDR2 reads YENEEA. The CDR3 has 16 amino acids. The junction had 7 bases not matched to a gene; V was cut back by 5 bases and J by 6 bases. This CDR3 is CASSPTGLAGFNEQFF. CDR3 DNA: TGTGCCAGCAGCCCAACGGGACTAGCGGGATTCAATGAGCAGTTCTTC. Full variable domain (rest looked up from reference TRBV11-3 and TRBJ2-1): EAGVVQSPRYKIIEKKQPVAFWCNPISGHNTLYWYLQNLGQGPELLIRYENEEAVDDSQLPKDRFSAERLKGVDSTLKIQPAELGDSAVYLCASSPTGLAGFNEQFFGPGTRLTVL.

V and J are TRBV5-8 and TRBJ1-2, with TRBD1 matching over 9 bases. CDR1 and CDR2 from the germline V gene are SGHTS and YDEGEE. The J segment lost 8 bases and the V segment lost 4 bases, leaving 12 bases of the junction unmatched. The CDR3 consists of 15 residues. The CDR3 DNA is TGTGCCAGCAGCCGTAGGACAGGGGCGGATCGAGGCTACACCTTC. It is translated as CASSRRTGADRGYTF.

This clone was observed a few times. The chain combines TRBV7-8 with TRBJ1-2; D is uncertain. The germline V and J ends were trimmed by 2 bases and 4 bases, with 5 bases remaining between them. Germline-derived CDR1 and CDR2 are SGHVS and FQNEAQ. CDR3 length: 12 residues. Written as DNA, the CDR3 is TGTGCCAGCAGCTTACTCCCCTATGGCTACACCTTC. Translation: CASSLLPYGYTF.

In DNA form, the CDR3 reads TGTGCCAGTAGTATAGGAGTTTCGGGTCCTGATATATTCTATGGCTACACCTTC. Its protein is CASSIGVSGPDIFYGYTF. V is TRBV19 and J is TRBJ1-2; D unresolved. The CDR3 runs to 18 residues. With 1 base removed from V and 4 bases from J, the gap between germline ends came to 22 bases. The germline gives CDR1 LNHDA, CDR2 SQIVND (reference sequence). The full variable domain, rest sourced from reference TRBV19 and TRBJ1-2, is DGGITQSPKYLFRKEGQNVTLSCEQNLNHDAMYWYRQDPGQGLRLIYYSQIVNDFQKGDIAEGYSVSREKKESFPLTVTSAQKNPTAFYLCASSIGVSGPDIFYGYTFGSGTRLTVV.

The rearrangement joins TRBV10-2 to TRBJ1-2, with 11 bases identical to TRBD1. The length of the CDR3 is 16 residues. Germline CDR1 WSHSY, CDR2 SAAADI. Trimming removed 0 bases from V and 3 bases from J; junction bases left unmatched: 3. The DNA for the CDR3 is TGCGCCAGCAGTGAGTCCAGGACAGGGGGCGACTATGGCTACACCTTC. This translates into CASSESRTGGDYGYTF.

This clone has just a few counts. The rearrangement uses TRBV7-9 and TRBJ1-2, with a possible D match to TRBD1 (6 bases). Trimming pared 3 bases from V and 3 bases from J, leaving 11 bases between. The CDR3 loop spans 14 amino acids. Germline assignment: CDR1 SEHNR and CDR2 FQNEAQ (reference sequence). CDR3 protein: CASSFRGGDYGYTF. CDR3 nucleotides: TGTGCCAGCAGCTTCAGGGGCGGCGACTATGGCTACACCTTC.

The chain employs TRBV29-1 and TRBJ1-2; 8 bases agree with TRBD1. The germline V gene has CDR1 SQVTM and CDR2 ANQGSEA. After removal of 3 bases from V and 6 bases from J, the junction contained 12 bases not matched to a gene. The CDR3 totals 15 residues. In nucleotides, the CDR3 is TGCAGCGTTGACTCTCTGGACGGACAGGGCAATGGCTACACCTTC. It is translated as CSVDSLDGQGNGYTF.

The V call is TRBV5-1, the J call TRBJ2-5; 12 bases match TRBD1. The CDR3 contains 14 residues. With 8 bases clipped from V and 4 bases from J, the junction kept 6 bases outside the gene matches. Germline-derived CDR1 and CDR2 are SGHRS and YFSETQ. The chain's CDR3 is CASGGTGGPETQYF. CDR3 coding DNA: TGCGCCAGTGGAGGGACAGGGGGCCCAGAGACCCAGTACTTC.

V gene TRBV6-6 combines with J gene TRBJ1-2; D is possibly TRBD1 (5 bases). The CDR3 length is 14 residues. Trimming took off 6 bases at V and 4 bases at J, with 15 bases between the two ends. CDR1 and CDR2 from the germline V gene are MNHNY and SVGAGI (reference sequence). The CDR3 region has the DNA TGTGCCAGCAGACTCCTCTCCAGGGCCTATGGCTACACCTTC. This encodes CASRLLSRAYGYTF.

The chain has TRBV6-6 and TRBJ2-3, with 7 bases aligning to TRBD2. J gave up 4 bases and V 0 bases, and 1 base lay outside the gene matches. Germline CDR1 is MNHNY and CDR2 is SVGAGI (reference sequence). This CDR3 contains 14 residues. Here the CDR3 reads CASSYSAGADTQYF. As DNA, the CDR3 is TGTGCCAGCAGTTACTCGGCGGGAGCAGATACGCAGTATTTT.

The rearrangement joins TRBV11-2 to TRBJ1-6; 7 bases are shared with TRBD1. CDR1 is SGHAT, CDR2 FQNNGV, per germline. The V segment lost 4 bases and the J segment 3 bases; nucleotides outside the gene matches: 9. This CDR3 has 17 residues. The CDR3 spells CASSSHRGPLYNSPLHF. The CDR3 bases are TGTGCCAGCAGCTCGCACAGGGGACCTCTCTATAATTCACCCCTCCACTTT.

The chain employs TRBV5-1 and TRBJ2-5, with 10 positions matching TRBD2. Germline loops: CDR1 SGHRS, CDR2 YFSETQ. CDR3 length: 14 amino acids. V was clipped by 7 bases and J by 2 bases; unmatched bases: 5. CDR3 nucleotide sequence: TGCGCCAGCCGACTAGCGGGTATGCAAGAGACCCAGTACTTC. Translating it yields CASRLAGMQETQYF.